This T cell receptor (beta chain) was retrieved from a study of T cells in Graves' hyperthyroidism and ophthalmopathy. This clonotype was seen more than once but under ten times. Its antigen is undetermined. TCR beta CDR3 sequences were amplified from RNA transcripts. In the first-round RT-PCR of the TCR CDR3, the HTBI primer set was used. TCRdb re-derived calls from the multiplex PCR reads in MiXCR, one entry per CDR3 protein. The sample holds 550,000 to 650,000 distinct CDR3 sequences, around 13% seen once. Trimming cost V 1 base and J 0 bases, with 12 bases left between them. The CDR3 totals 16 residues. In germline, CDR1 is SEHNR, CDR2 FQNEAQ (reference sequence). Together with thyroid ultrasound, orbital computed tomography, serum thyroxine and TRAb, clinical symptoms were used for diagnoses. Overall study findings and caveats: Clonotypes that were expanded in thyroid above 0.001 mostly appeared in blood too. A 13 V-J model separated ophthalmopathy from stable hyperthyroidism.

The sequence was collected from a woman in her 40s with Graves' hyperthyroidism. V gene TRBV7-9 combines with J gene TRBJ1-2; D not certain. Material for sequencing was blood. The CDR3 nucleotides are TGTGCCAGCAGCTTAGGGCCAAGGGCACCTAACTATGGCTACACCTTC. Translation: CASSLGPRAPNYGYTF.